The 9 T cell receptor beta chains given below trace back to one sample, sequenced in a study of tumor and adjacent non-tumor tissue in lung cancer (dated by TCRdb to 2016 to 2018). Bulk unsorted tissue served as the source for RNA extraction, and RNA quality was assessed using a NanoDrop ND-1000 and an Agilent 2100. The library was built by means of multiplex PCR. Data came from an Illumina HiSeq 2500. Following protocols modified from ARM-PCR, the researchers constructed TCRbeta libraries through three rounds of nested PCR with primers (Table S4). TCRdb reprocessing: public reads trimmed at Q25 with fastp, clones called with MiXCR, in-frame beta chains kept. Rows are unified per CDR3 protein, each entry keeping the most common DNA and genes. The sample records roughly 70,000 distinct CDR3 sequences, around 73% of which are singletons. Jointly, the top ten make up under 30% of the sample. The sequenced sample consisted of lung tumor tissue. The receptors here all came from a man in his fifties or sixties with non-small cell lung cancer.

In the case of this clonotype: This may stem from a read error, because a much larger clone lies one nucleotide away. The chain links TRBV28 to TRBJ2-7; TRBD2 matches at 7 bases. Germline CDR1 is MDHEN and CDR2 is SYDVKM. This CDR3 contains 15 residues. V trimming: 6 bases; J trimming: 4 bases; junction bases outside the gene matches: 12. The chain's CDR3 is CASSPLGTGLYEQYF. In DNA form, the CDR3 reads TGTGCCAGCAGCCCCCTCGGGACGGGACTATACGAGCAGTACTTC.

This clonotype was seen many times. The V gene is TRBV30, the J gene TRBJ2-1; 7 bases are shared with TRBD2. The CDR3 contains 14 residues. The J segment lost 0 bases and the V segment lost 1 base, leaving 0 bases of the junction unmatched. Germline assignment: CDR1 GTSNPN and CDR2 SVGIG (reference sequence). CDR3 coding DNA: TGTGCCTGGAGTGGCGGGAGCTCCTACAATGAGCAGTTCTTC. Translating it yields CAWSGGSSYNEQFF.

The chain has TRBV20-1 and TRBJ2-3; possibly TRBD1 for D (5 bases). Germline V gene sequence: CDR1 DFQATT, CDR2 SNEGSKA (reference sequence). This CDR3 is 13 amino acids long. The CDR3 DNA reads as TGCAATGATGCAGGGTTGGACACAGATACGCAGTATTTT. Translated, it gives CNDAGLDTDTQYF.

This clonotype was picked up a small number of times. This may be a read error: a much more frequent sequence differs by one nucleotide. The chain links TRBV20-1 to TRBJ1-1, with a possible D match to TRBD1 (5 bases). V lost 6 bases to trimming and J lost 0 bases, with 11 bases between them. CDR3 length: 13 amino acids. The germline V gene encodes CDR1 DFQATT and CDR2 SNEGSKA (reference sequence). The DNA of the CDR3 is TGCAGTGCGCCGGGACTGTTGAACACTGAAGCTTTCTTT. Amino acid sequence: CSAPGLLNTEAFF.

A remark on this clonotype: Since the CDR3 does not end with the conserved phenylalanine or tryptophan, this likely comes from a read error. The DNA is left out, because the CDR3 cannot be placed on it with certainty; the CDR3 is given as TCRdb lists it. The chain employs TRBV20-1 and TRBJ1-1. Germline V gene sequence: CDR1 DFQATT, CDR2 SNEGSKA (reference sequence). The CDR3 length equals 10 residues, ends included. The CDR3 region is CSASEERVFL.

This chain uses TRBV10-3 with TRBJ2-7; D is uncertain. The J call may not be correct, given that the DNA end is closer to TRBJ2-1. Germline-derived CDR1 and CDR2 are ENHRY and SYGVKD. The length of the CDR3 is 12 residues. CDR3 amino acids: CAIGPWSYEQFF. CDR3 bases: TGTGCCATCGGCCCGTGGTCCTACGAGCAGTTCTTC.

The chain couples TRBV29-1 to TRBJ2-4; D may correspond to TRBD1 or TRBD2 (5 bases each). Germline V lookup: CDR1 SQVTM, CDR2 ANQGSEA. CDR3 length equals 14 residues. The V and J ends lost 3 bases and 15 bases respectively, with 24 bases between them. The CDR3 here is CSVEPKGWGNTPYF. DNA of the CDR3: TGCAGCGTTGAGCCGAAGGGTTGGGGGAACACTCCGTACTTC.

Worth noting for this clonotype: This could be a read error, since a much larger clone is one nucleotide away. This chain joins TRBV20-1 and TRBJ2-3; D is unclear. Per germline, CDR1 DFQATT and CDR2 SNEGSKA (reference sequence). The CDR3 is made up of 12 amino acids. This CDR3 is CGARDYADTQYF. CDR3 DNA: TGCGGTGCTAGAGATTACGCAGATACGCAGTATTTT.

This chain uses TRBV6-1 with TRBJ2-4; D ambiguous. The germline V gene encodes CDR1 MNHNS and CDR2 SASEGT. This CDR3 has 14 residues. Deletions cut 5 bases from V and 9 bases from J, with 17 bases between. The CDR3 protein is CASSNMGYLSIQYF. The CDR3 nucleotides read TGTGCCAGCAGTAATATGGGCTACTTAAGCATTCAGTACTTC.